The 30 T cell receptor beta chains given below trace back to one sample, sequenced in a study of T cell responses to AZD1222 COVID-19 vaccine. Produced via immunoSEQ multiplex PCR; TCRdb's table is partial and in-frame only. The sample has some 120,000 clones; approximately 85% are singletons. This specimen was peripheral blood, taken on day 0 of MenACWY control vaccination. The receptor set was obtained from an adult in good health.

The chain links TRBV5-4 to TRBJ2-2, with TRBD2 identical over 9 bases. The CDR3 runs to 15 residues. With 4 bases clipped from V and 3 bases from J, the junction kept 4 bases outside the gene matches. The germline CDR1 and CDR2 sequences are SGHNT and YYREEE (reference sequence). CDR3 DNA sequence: TGTGCCAGCAGCATTAGCGGGAGTCACACCGGGGAGCTGTTTTTT. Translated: CASSISGSHTGELFF.

The CDR3 spells CATQGGSSYEQYF. The CDR3 region has the DNA TGTGCCACCCAGGGGGGGAGCTCCTACGAGCAGTACTTC. The V gene is TRBV10-3, the J gene TRBJ2-7, with D perhaps assigned TRBD1 or TRBD2 (7 bases each). V lost 10 bases, J lost 0 bases, and 13 bases lay in between. In germline, CDR1 is ENHRY, CDR2 SYGVKD. The CDR3 covers 13 residues.

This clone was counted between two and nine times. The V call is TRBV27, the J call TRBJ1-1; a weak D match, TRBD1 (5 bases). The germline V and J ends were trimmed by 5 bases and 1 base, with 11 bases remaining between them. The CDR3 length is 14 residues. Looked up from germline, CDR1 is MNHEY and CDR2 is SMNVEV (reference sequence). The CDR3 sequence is CASSPTAGNTEAFF. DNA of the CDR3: TGTGCCAGCAGTCCGACAGCCGGGAACACTGAAGCTTTCTTT.

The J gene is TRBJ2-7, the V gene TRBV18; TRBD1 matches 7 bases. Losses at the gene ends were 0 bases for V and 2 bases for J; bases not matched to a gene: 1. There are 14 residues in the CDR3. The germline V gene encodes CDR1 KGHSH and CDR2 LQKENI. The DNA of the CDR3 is TGTGCCAGCTCACCACCGGGACAGCCCTACGAGCAGTACTTC. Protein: CASSPPGQPYEQYF.

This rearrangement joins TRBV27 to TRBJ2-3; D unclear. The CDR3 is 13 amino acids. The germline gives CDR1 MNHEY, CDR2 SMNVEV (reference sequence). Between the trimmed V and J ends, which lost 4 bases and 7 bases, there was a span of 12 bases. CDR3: CASSSPGFYTQYF. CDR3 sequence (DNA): TGTGCCAGCAGTTCGCCCGGATTTTATACGCAGTATTTT.

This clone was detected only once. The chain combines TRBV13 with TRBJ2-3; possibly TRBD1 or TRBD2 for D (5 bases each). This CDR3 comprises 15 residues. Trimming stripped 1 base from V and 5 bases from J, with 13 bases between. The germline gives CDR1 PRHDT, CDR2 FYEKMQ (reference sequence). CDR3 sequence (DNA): TGTGCCAGCAGCTTAGAGGGACGACGGGGAGATACGCAGTATTTT. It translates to CASSLEGRRGDTQYF.

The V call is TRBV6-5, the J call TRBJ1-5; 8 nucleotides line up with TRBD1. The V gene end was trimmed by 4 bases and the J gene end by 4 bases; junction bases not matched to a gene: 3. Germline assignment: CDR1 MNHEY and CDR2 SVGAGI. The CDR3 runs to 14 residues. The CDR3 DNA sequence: TGTGCCAGCAGTTCCAGGGGGCGGAATCAGCCCCAGCATTTT. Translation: CASSSRGRNQPQHF.

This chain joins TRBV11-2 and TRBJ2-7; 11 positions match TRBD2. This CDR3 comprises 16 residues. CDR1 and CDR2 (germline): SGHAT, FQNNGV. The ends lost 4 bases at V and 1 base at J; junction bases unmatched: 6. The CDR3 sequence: CASSSRTSGPSYEQYF. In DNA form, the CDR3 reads TGTGCCAGCAGCTCGCGGACTAGCGGGCCATCCTACGAGCAGTACTTC.

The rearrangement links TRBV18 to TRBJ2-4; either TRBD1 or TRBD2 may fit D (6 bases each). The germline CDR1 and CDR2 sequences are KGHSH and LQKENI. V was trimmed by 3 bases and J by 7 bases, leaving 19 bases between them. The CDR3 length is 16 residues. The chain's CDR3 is CASSPAVRGLLNIQYF. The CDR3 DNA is TGTGCCAGCTCACCGGCGGTCCGGGGGCTCTTGAACATTCAGTACTTC.

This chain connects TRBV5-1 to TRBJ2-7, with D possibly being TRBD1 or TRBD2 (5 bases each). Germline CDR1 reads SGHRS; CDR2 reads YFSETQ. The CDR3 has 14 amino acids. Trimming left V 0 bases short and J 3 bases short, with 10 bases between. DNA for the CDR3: TGCGCCAGCAGCTTGGGGGGACCTTACTACGAGCAGTACTTC. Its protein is CASSLGGPYYEQYF.

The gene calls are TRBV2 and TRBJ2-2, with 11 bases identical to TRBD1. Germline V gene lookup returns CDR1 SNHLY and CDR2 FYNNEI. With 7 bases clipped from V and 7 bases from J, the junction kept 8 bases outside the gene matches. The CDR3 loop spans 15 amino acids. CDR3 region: CASNPDRGRGGELFF. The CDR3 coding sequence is TGTGCCAGCAACCCGGACAGGGGGCGCGGCGGGGAGCTGTTTTTT.

CDR3 nucleotides: TGTGCCAGCAGTTTATCGGGGGTATCTGGAAACACCATATATTTT. Protein product: CASSLSGVSGNTIYF. The rearrangement joins TRBV27 to TRBJ1-3; perhaps TRBD1 as D (5 bases). This CDR3 has 15 residues. Trimming removed 0 bases at V and 1 base at J, with 7 bases between. CDR1 is MNHEY and CDR2 is SMNVEV in the germline V gene (reference sequence).

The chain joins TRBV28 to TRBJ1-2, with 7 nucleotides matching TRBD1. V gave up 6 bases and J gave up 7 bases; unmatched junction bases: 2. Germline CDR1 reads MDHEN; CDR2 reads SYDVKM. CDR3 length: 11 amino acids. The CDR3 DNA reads TGTGCCAGCAGATACAGGGGTGGCTACACCTTC. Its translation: CASRYRGGYTF.

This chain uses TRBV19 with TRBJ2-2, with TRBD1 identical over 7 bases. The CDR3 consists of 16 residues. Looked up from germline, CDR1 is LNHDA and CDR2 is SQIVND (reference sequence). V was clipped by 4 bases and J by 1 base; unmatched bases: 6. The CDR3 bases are TGTGCCAGTAGTACCATGGGACAGCTGAACACCGGGGAGCTGTTTTTT. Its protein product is CASSTMGQLNTGELFF.

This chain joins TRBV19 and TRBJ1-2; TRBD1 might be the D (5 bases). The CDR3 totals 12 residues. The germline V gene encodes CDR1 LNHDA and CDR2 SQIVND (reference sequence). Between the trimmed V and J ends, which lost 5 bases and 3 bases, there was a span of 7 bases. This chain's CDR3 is CASSWGDYGYTF. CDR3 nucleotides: TGTGCCAGTAGTTGGGGGGACTATGGCTACACCTTC.

Here the CDR3 reads CASSPMGLRTTYEQYF. DNA for the CDR3: TGTGCCAGTTCGCCGATGGGGTTACGAACTACCTACGAGCAGTACTTC. The chain combines TRBV19 with TRBJ2-7; D is ambiguous. There are 16 residues in the CDR3. Between the trimmed V and J ends, which lost 8 bases and 2 bases, there was a span of 22 bases. From germline, CDR1 is LNHDA and CDR2 SQIVND (reference sequence).

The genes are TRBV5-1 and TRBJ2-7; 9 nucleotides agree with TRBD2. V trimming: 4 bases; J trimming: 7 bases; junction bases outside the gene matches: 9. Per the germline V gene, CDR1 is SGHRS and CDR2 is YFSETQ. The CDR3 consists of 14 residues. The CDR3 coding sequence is TGCGCCAGCAGCACCGGGACTAGCCGCCGGGAGCAGTACTTC. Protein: CASSTGTSRREQYF.

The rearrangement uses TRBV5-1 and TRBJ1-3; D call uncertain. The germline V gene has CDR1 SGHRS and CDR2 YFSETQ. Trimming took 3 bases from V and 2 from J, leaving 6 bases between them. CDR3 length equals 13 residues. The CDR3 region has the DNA TGCGCCAGCAGCTCGATGCCTGGAAACACCATATATTTT. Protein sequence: CASSSMPGNTIYF. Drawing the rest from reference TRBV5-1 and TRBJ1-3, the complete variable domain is KAGVTQTPRYLIKTRGQQVTLSCSPISGHRSVSWYQQTPGQGLQFLFEYFSETQRNKGNFPGRFSGRQFSNSRSEMNVSTLELGDSALYLCASSSMPGNTIYFGEGSWLTVV.

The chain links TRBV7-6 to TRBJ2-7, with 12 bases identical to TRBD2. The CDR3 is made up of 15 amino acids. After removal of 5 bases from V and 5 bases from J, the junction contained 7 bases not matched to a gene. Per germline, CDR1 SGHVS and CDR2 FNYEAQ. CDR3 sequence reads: CASSKTSGRSHEQYF. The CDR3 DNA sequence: TGTGCCAGCAGCAAGACTAGCGGGAGATCCCACGAGCAGTACTTC.

CDR3 protein: CASREGTEPTYEQYF. DNA of the CDR3: TGTGCCAGCAGAGAGGGGACAGAACCAACCTACGAGCAGTACTTC. This chain links TRBV2 with TRBJ2-7; 7 bases are shared with TRBD1. V was pared by 6 bases and J by 2 bases, with 10 bases of the junction left unmatched. CDR3 size: 15 residues. The V gene's germline CDR1 is SNHLY and CDR2 FYNNEI. The full variable domain, rest sourced from reference TRBV2 and TRBJ2-7, is EPEVTQTPSHQVTQMGQEVILRCVPISNHLYFYWYRQILGQKVEFLVSFYNNEISEKSEIFDDQFSVERPDGSNFTLKIRSTKLEDSAMYFCASREGTEPTYEQYFGPGTRLTVT.

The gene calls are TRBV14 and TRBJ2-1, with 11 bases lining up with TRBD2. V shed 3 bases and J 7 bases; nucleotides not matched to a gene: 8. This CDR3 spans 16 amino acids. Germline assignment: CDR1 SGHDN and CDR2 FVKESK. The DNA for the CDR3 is TGTGCCAGCAGCCAGGGTCTAGCGGGAGGTCAGAATGAGCAGTTCTTC. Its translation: CASSQGLAGGQNEQFF.

The DNA for the CDR3 is TGTGCCAGCAGTCTCCAAGGATCTGGGGCCAACGTCCTGACTTTC. This codes for CASSLQGSGANVLTF. The chain is built from TRBV6-5 and TRBJ2-6; D not resolved. The CDR3 loop spans 15 amino acids. V was cut by 5 bases and J by 1 base, with 9 bases left in between. Per the germline V gene, CDR1 is MNHEY and CDR2 is SVGAGI.

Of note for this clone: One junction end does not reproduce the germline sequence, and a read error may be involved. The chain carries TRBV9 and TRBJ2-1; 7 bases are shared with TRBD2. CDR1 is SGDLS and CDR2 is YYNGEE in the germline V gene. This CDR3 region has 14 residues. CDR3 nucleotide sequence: TGTGCCAGCAGCCGGGACTACTCCGACAATGAGCAGTTCTTC. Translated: CASSRDYSDNEQFF. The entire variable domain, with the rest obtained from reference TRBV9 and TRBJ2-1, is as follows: DSGVTQTPKHLITATGQRVTLRCSPRSGDLSVYWYQQSLDQGLQFLIQYYNGEERAKGNILERFSAQQFPDLHSELNLSSLELGDSALYFCASSRDYSDNEQFFGPGTRLTVL.

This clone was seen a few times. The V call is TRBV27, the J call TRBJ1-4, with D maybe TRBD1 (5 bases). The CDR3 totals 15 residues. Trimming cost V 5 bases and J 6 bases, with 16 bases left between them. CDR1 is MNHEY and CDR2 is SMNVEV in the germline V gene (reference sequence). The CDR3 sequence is CASSVTWAGYEKLFF. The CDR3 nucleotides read TGTGCCAGCAGTGTTACGTGGGCAGGGTATGAAAAACTGTTTTTT.

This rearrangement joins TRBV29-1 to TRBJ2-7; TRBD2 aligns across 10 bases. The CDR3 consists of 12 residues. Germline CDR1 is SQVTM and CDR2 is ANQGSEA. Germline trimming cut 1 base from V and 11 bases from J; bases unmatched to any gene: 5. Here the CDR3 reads CSVEGLAGVKYF. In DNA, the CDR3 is TGCAGCGTTGAAGGCCTAGCGGGAGTGAAGTACTTC.

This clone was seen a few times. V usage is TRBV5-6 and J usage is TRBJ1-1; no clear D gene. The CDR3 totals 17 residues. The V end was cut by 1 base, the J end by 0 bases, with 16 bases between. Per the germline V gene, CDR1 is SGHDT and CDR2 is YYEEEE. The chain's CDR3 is CASSLQRTLSVNTEAFF. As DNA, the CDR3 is TGTGCCAGCAGCTTGCAAAGGACCCTTTCCGTGAACACTGAAGCTTTCTTT.

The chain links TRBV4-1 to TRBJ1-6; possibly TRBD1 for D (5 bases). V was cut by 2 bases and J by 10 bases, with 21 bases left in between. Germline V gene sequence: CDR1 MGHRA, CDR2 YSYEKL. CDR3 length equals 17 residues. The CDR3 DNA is TGCGCCAGCAGCCAATGGCCGGAGGAGGAAAGGGGCTCACCCCTCCACTTT. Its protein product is CASSQWPEEERGSPLHF.

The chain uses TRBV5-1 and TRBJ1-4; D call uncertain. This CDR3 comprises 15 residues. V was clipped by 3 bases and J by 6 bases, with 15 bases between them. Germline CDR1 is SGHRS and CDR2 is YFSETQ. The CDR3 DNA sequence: TGCGCCAGCAGCTCCGGACGGTGGGATGATGAAAAACTGTTTTTT. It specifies CASSSGRWDDEKLFF.

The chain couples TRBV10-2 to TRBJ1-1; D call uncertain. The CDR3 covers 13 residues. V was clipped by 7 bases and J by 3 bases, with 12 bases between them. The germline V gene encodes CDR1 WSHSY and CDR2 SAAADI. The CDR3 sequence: CASTRRWYTEAFF. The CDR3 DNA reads TGCGCCAGCACAAGACGGTGGTACACTGAAGCTTTCTTT.

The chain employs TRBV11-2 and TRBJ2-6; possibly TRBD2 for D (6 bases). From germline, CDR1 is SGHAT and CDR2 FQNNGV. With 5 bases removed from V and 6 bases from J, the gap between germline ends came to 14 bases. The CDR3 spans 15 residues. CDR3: CASSPVRGKANVLTF. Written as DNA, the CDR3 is TGTGCCAGCAGCCCCGTGCGGGGTAAGGCCAACGTCCTGACTTTC.